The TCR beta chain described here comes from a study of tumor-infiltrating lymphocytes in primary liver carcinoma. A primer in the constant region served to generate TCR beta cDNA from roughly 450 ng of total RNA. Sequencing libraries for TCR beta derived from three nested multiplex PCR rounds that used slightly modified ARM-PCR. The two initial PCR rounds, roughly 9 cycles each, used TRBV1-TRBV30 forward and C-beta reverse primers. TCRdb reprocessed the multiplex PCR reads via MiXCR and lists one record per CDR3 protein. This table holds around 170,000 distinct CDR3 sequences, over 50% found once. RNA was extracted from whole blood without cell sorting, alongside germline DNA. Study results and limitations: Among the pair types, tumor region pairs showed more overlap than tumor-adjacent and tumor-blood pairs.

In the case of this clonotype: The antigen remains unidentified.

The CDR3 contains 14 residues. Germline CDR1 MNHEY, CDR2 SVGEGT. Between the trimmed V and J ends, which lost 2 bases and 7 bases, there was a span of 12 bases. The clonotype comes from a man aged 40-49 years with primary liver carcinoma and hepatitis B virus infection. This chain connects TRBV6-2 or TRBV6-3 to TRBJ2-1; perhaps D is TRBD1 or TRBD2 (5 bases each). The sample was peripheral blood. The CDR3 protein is CASSYDGTRNEQFF. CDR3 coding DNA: TGTGCCAGCAGTTACGACGGGACCCGAAATGAGCAGTTCTTC.